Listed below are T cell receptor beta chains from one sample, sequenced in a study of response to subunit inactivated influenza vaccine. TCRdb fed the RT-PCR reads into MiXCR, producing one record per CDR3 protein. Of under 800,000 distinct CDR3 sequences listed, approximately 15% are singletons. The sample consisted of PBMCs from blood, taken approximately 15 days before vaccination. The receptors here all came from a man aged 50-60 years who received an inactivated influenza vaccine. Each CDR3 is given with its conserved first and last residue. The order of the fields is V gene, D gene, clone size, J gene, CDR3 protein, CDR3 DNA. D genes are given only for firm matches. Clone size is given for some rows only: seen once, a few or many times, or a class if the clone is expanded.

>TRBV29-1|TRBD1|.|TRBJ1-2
CSVGRAATGKYGYTF
TGCAGCGTTGGTCGGGCCGCGACAGGGAAATATGGCTACACCTTC
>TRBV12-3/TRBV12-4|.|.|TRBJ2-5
CASSLEHRQETQYF
TGTGCCAGCAGTTTGGAACACAGGCAAGAGACCCAGTACTTC
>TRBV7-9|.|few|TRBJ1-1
CASSSGRTQNTEAFF
TGTGCCAGCAGCTCCGGCAGAACACAGAACACTGAAGCTTTCTTT
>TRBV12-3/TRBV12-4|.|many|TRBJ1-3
CASSFLTGSIGNTIYF
TGTGCCAGCAGTTTTCTAACGGGTTCGATCGGAAACACCATATATTTT
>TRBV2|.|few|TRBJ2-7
CASSGGGQTYEQYF
TGTGCCAGCAGTGGGGGGGGACAAACCTACGAGCAGTACTTC
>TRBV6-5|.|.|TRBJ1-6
CASSYEHSPGLRNSPLHF
TGTGCCAGCAGTTACGAACACTCCCCAGGGTTGAGGAATTCACCCCTCCACTTT
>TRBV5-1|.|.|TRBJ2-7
CASSLEDRRGGYEQYF
TGCGCCAGCAGCTTAGAAGACAGGCGAGGGGGCTACGAGCAGTACTTC
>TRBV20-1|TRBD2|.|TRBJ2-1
CSALTSGRPHGSSYNEQFF
TGCAGTGCCCTGACTAGCGGGAGGCCCCATGGTAGCTCCTACAATGAGCAGTTCTTC
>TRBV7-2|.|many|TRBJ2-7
CASSPGHPYEQYF
TGTGCCAGCAGCCCGGGACACCCCTACGAGCAGTACTTC
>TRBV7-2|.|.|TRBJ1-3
CASSSLAGSGNTIYF
TGTGCCAGCAGCTCCCTCGCTGGCTCTGGAAACACCATATATTTT
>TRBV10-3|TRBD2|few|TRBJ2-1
CAISDGLAYNEQFF
TGTGCCATCAGTGACGGACTAGCCTACAATGAGCAGTTCTTC
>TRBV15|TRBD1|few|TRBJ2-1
CATGQALYNEQFF
TGTGCCACAGGACAGGCCCTCTACAATGAGCAGTTCTTC
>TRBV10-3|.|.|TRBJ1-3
CAISKDSSGNTIYF
TGTGCCATCAGTAAGGACAGCTCTGGAAACACCATATATTTT
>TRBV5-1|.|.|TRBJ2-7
CASSLGDVSEQYF
TGCGCCAGCAGCTTGGGGGACGTCTCCGAGCAGTACTTC
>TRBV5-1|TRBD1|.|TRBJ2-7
CASSLGQGDHEQYF
TGCGCCAGCAGCCTGGGACAGGGCGACCACGAGCAGTACTTC
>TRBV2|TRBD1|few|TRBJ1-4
CASSEGGGQNEKLFF
TGTGCCAGCAGTGAGGGAGGGGGCCAGAATGAAAAACTGTTTTTT
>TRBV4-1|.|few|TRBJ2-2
CASSHIVAGMNTGELFF
TGCGCCAGCAGCCATATCGTGGCAGGGATGAACACCGGGGAGCTGTTTTTT
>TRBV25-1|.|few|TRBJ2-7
CASRKFIGGSLVQYF
TGTGCCAGCAGAAAGTTCATCGGAGGGAGTCTTGTGCAGTACTTC
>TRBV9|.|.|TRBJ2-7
CASSPRDTSSYEQYF
TGTGCCAGCAGCCCCCGGGACACCAGCTCCTACGAGCAGTACTTC
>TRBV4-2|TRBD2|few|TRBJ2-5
CASSQVGSGIQETQYF
TGTGCCAGCAGCCAAGTTGGTAGCGGGATCCAAGAGACCCAGTACTTC
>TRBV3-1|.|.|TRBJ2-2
CASSQTRRGPGELFF
TGTGCCAGCAGCCAAACCCGTCGGGGCCCCGGGGAGCTGTTTTTT
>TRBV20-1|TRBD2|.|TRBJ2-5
CSARSGTSGRRLQETQYF
TGCAGTGCTAGATCCGGGACTAGCGGGAGGAGATTACAAGAGACCCAGTACTTC
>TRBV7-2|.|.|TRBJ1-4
CASSLSGWTNEKLFF
TGTGCCAGCAGCTTATCGGGTTGGACTAATGAAAAACTGTTTTTT
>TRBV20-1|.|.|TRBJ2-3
CSAGGTAILNTDTQYF
TGCAGTGCTGGCGGGACAGCGATTTTAAACACAGATACGCAGTATTTT
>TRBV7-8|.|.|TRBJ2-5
CASSLEYTQQETQYF
TGTGCCAGCAGCTTAGAGTACACGCAGCAAGAGACCCAGTACTTC
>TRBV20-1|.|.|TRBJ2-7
CSARSPISGLQQYF
TGCAGTGCTAGATCCCCTATTAGCGGCCTCCAGCAGTACTTC
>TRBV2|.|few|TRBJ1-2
CASSVKGNYGYTF
TGTGCCAGCAGTGTCAAGGGAAACTATGGCTACACCTTC
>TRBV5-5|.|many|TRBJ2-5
CASIHQETQYF
TGTGCCAGCATCCACCAGGAGACCCAGTACTTC
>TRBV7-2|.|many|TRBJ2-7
CASSRSRGEQYF
TGTGCCAGCAGCAGATCCAGGGGCGAGCAGTACTTC
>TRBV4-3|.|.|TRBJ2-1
CASSQAPGAGSPSYEQFF
TGCGCCAGCAGCCAGGCCCCGGGGGCGGGAAGCCCTTCGTATGAGCAGTTCTTC